What follows are 16 T cell receptor beta chains derived from one specimen sequenced in a study of blood T cell repertoires in COVID-19. The protocol was immunoSEQ multiplex PCR, while the TCRdb copy is restricted to in-frame clones and leaves out a portion. The sample has 150,000 to 200,000 clones, roughly 79% seen once. The sample was peripheral blood. The receptor set was obtained from a man aged 55 to 70 with active or convalescent COVID-19.

This chain joins TRBV30 and TRBJ2-7, with 10 positions matching TRBD1. The CDR3 length is 19 residues. J gave up 6 bases and V 0 bases, and 20 bases lay outside the gene matches. Germline-derived CDR1 and CDR2 are GTSNPN and SVGIG (reference sequence). In DNA form, the CDR3 reads TGTGCCTGGAGTGTGGTTCACCGTCTAAGGACAGGGGGGAAACGCGAGCAGTACTTC. This codes for CAWSVVHRLRTGGKREQYF.

This clone appeared a few times. V and J are TRBV15 and TRBJ1-1; 8 positions match TRBD1. Germline lookup yields CDR1 LNHNV and CDR2 YYDKDF (reference sequence). V trimming: 0 bases; J trimming: 4 bases; junction bases outside the gene matches: 1. This CDR3 has 14 residues. The CDR3 spells CATSRETGGTEAFF. As DNA, the CDR3 is TGTGCCACCAGCAGAGAAACAGGGGGCACTGAAGCTTTCTTT.

The chain has TRBV7-9 and TRBJ2-2, with TRBD2 matching 10 bases. This CDR3 has 16 amino acids. V gave up 5 bases and J gave up 1 base; unmatched junction bases: 4. The germline V gene encodes CDR1 SEHNR and CDR2 FQNEAQ (reference sequence). The CDR3 loop is CASSQGLAQNTGELFF. In DNA, the CDR3 is TGTGCCAGCAGCCAGGGACTAGCGCAGAACACCGGGGAGCTGTTTTTT. Together with reference TRBV7-9 and TRBJ2-2, the CDR3 gives the full variable domain: DTGVSQNPRHKITKRGQNVTFRCDPISEHNRLYWYRQTLGQGPEFLTYFQNEAQLEKSRLLSDRFSAERPKGSFSTLEIQRTEQGDSAMYLCASSQGLAQNTGELFFGEGSRLTVL.

V gene TRBV5-1 combines with J gene TRBJ2-4, with TRBD2 matching over 7 bases. The J segment lost 9 bases and the V segment lost 5 bases, leaving 8 bases of the junction unmatched. This CDR3 comprises 13 residues. CDR1 SGHRS and CDR2 YFSETQ come from the germline V gene. As DNA, the CDR3 is TGCGCCAGCAGTCACGGGGGGAGAAGCATTCAGTACTTC. Protein product: CASSHGGRSIQYF.

This clone was observed once. The CDR3 sequence is CASSEETPQETQYF. The DNA of the CDR3 is TGTGCCAGCAGTGAAGAGACTCCCCAAGAGACCCAGTACTTC. This chain uses TRBV2 with TRBJ2-5; unclear D gene. CDR3 length: 14 residues. Germline loops: CDR1 SNHLY, CDR2 FYNNEI. The germline V and J ends were trimmed by 1 base and 1 base, with 7 bases remaining between them.

V gene TRBV3-1 (or the pseudogene TRBV3-2) combines with J gene TRBJ1-5; D may be TRBD1 (6 bases). V shed 0 bases and J shed 11 bases, with 11 bases lying between them. Germline CDR1 and CDR2: LGHDT and YNNKEL (reference sequence). This CDR3 comprises 13 residues. The CDR3 DNA sequence: TGTGCCAGCAGCCAAGAGGGGGCCAAGGCCCAGCATTTT. Translating gives CASSQEGAKAQHF.

This chain connects TRBV28 to TRBJ2-1, with 9 bases that match TRBD2. Germline V gives CDR1 MDHEN, CDR2 SYDVKM. CDR3 length: 15 residues. Trimming removed 1 base from V and 5 bases from J; junction bases left unmatched: 3. CDR3 loop: CASSLYSGGHNEQFF. Here the CDR3 DNA reads TGTGCCAGCAGTTTATACAGCGGGGGGCACAATGAGCAGTTCTTC.

The gene calls are TRBV6-5 and TRBJ2-3, with 11 bases matching TRBD2. This CDR3 has 15 amino acids. Trimming cost V 8 bases and J 5 bases; bases outside gene matches: 9. The V gene's germline CDR1 is MNHEY and CDR2 SVGAGI. The CDR3 loop is CASGVAGGEGDTQYF. The CDR3 DNA reads as TGTGCCAGCGGGGTAGCGGGAGGGGAGGGAGATACGCAGTATTTT.

The chain couples TRBV15 to TRBJ2-2; no firm D call. The V end was cut by 0 bases, the J end by 4 bases, with 12 bases between. Germline lookup yields CDR1 LNHNV and CDR2 YYDKDF (reference sequence). The CDR3 loop spans 16 amino acids. In nucleotides, the CDR3 is TGTGCCACCAGCAGAGATCCGCGGTACACCACCGGGGAGCTGTTTTTT. This gives the protein CATSRDPRYTTGELFF.

The chain combines TRBV5-4 with TRBJ2-1, with 10 bases matching TRBD2. Germline V lookup: CDR1 SGHNT, CDR2 YYREEE (reference sequence). The trim removed 5 bases at V and 4 bases at J, leaving 9 bases unmatched. This CDR3 has 16 residues. CDR3 loop: CASSLLRTSGYNEQFF. CDR3 DNA sequence: TGTGCCAGCAGTCTTTTGAGGACTAGCGGTTACAATGAGCAGTTCTTC.

This chain joins TRBV4-1 and TRBJ2-1, with no clear D. CDR1 is MGHRA and CDR2 is YSYEKL in the germline V gene. The CDR3 is 16 residues long. V gave up 0 bases and J gave up 9 bases, with 18 bases separating them. CDR3 in DNA: TGCGCCAGCAGCCAAGAGCCAGACATCATCGTAGGTGAGCAGTTCTTC. It codes for CASSQEPDIIVGEQFF.

The V call is TRBV28, the J call TRBJ1-2; 8 nucleotides line up with TRBD1. Germline CDR1 and CDR2: MDHEN and SYDVKM. V was clipped by 5 bases and J by 4 bases; unmatched bases: 6. The CDR3 spans 14 residues. The CDR3 coding sequence is TGTGCCAGCAGTGTGACAGGGGTCACCTATGGCTACACCTTC. Protein: CASSVTGVTYGYTF.

This clone was detected a few times. V usage is TRBV2 and J usage is TRBJ1-1; TRBD1 might be the D (6 bases). The length of the CDR3 is 13 residues. Trimming took off 6 bases at V and 2 bases at J, with 10 bases between the two ends. Germline V CDR1 and CDR2: SNHLY, FYNNEI. Written as DNA, the CDR3 is TGTGCCAGCAGAGGACAGCTCAACACTGAAGCTTTCTTT. Encoded protein: CASRGQLNTEAFF.

The chain has TRBV5-4 and TRBJ2-1, with 8 bases lining up with TRBD1. There are 15 residues in the CDR3. Per germline, CDR1 SGHNT and CDR2 YYREEE (reference sequence). V lost 3 bases to trimming and J lost 5 bases; unmatched junction nucleotides: 7. DNA for the CDR3: TGTGCCAGCAGCTCACAGGGGGGCATAGACAATGAGCAGTTCTTC. Encoded protein: CASSSQGGIDNEQFF.

This rearrangement joins TRBV13 to TRBJ1-1; D is uncertain. This CDR3 has 16 amino acids. Germline V lookup: CDR1 PRHDT, CDR2 FYEKMQ (reference sequence). Deletions cut 4 bases from V and 1 base from J, with 16 bases between. The CDR3 DNA follows: TGTGCCAGCAGCTCCGAGGGCGTAGAAAGGAACACTGAAGCTTTCTTT. Residues: CASSSEGVERNTEAFF.

The chain has TRBV3-1 (or the pseudogene TRBV3-2) and TRBJ2-3; 12 bases map to TRBD2. The CDR3 has 14 residues. After removal of 5 bases from V and 6 bases from J, the junction contained 3 bases not matched to a gene. Germline CDR1 reads LGHDT; CDR2 reads YNNKEL (reference sequence). CDR3 residues: CASSGLAGGDTQYF. Here the CDR3 DNA reads TGTGCCAGCAGCGGCCTAGCGGGAGGGGATACGCAGTATTTT.